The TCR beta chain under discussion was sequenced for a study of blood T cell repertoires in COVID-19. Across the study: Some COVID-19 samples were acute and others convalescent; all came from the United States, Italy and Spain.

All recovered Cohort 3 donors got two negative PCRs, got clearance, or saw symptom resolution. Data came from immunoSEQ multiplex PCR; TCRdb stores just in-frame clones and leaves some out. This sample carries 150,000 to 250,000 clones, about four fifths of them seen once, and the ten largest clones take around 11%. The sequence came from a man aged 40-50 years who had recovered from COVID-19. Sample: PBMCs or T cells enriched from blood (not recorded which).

In DNA form, the CDR3 reads TGTGCCAGCAGTTACGGACATTTTAAAGAAGCTTTCTTT. It translates to CASSYGHFKEAFF. This rearrangement joins TRBV6-5 to TRBJ1-1, with D possibly TRBD1 on 5 matching bases. Germline V gene lookup returns CDR1 MNHEY and CDR2 SVGAGI. The length of the CDR3 is 13 residues. V lost 2 bases to trimming and J lost 8 bases, with 12 bases between them.